This T cell receptor (beta chain) was sequenced in a study of cytomegalovirus exposure and HLA in healthy donors. Notes on the study in general: The authors judged a highly shared variant cluster likely a sequencing artifact.

This clone has just a few counts. Its antigen is not identified. Trimming took 7 bases from V and 2 from J; bases not matched to a gene: 5. The germline gives CDR1 MDHEN, CDR2 SYDVKM. This CDR3 has 14 amino acids. The PCR used 60 Vbeta and 13 Jbeta primers. Assay used: immunoSEQ multiplex PCR; TCRdb lists only in-frame clones, some missing. The data hold 150,000 to 200,000 clones, with approximately 76% observed a single time. Sequenced material: PBMCs. The receptor comes from a man between 60 and 70 years old in good health and CMV-seronegative. The rearrangement uses TRBV28 and TRBJ2-7; 10 bases line up with TRBD1. The CDR3 spells CASIGDRGTYEQYF. The CDR3 DNA sequence: TGTGCCAGCATTGGGGACAGGGGTACCTACGAGCAGTACTTC.